This T cell receptor beta chain was profiled in a study of blood T cell repertoires in COVID-19. Study details: The United States, Italy and Spain supplied acute and convalescent COVID-19 samples. In each case, the material was cDNA or gDNA derived from T cells, B-cell-depleted T cells, or PBMCs.

Per the authors' pipeline: Using reference gene primer amplification, nucleated cell counts were estimated. Sequencing was performed with immunoSEQ multiplex PCR; in TCRdb, only in-frame clones are kept and a portion is missing. That table gives V, J and clone size, and the DNA gave D and trimming. The sample consists of 250,000 or so clones, roughly 85% of them appearing once. About this clone itself: One end of the junction varies from germline; a read error may be responsible.

The germline gives CDR1 LGHNA, CDR2 YSLEER. The CDR3 is made up of 10 amino acids. The chain joins TRBV4-3 to TRBJ2-5, with D possibly TRBD1 on 6 matching bases. The sequence was obtained from a woman under 30 with acute or convalescent COVID-19. The specimen sequenced was peripheral blood. CDR3 in amino acids: CASSQVWDNF. CDR3 DNA sequence: TGCGCCAGCAGCCAAGTGTGGGACAACTTC.